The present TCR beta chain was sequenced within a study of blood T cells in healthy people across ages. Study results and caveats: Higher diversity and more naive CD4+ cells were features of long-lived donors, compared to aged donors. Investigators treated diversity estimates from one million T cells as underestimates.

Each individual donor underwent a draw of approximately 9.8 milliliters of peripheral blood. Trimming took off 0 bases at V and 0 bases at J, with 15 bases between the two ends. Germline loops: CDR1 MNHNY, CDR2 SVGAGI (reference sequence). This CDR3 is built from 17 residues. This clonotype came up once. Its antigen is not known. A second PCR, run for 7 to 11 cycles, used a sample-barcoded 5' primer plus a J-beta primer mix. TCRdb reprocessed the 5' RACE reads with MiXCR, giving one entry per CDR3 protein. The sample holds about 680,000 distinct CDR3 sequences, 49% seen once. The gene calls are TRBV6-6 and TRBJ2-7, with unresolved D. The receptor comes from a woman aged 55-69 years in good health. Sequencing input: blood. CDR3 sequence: CASSYSRAALSSYEQYF. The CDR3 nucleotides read TGTGCCAGCAGTTACTCTCGGGCAGCCTTATCCTCCTACGAGCAGTACTTC.